The 13 T cell receptor beta chains in this list originate from one sample, sequenced in a study of cytomegalovirus exposure and HLA in healthy donors. TCRdb keeps only in-frame clones here, not all; method: immunoSEQ multiplex PCR. This sample has about 160,000 clones, with 86% found just once. Sequences were obtained from PBMCs. The receptors originated from a woman in her 30s in good health and CMV-seronegative.

The J gene is TRBJ2-2, the V gene TRBV7-2; D ambiguous. Germline-derived CDR1 and CDR2 are SGHTA and FQGNSA. Trimming pared 1 base from V and 3 bases from J, leaving 0 bases between. CDR3 length: 12 residues. The CDR3 coding sequence is TGTGCCAGCAGCTTAGACACCGGGGAGCTGTTTTTT. Amino acids: CASSLDTGELFF.

The chain employs TRBV7-9 and TRBJ2-3, with 9 bases that match TRBD2. Per germline, CDR1 SEHNR and CDR2 FQNEAQ (reference sequence). The CDR3 covers 14 residues. The junction had 0 bases not matched to a gene; V was cut back by 4 bases and J by 1 base. The CDR3 reads CASSSSGGTDTQYF. The CDR3 region has the DNA TGTGCCAGCAGCTCTAGCGGGGGCACAGATACGCAGTATTTT.

The genes are TRBV5-4 and TRBJ2-3; D possibly corresponds to TRBD2 (5 bases). The CDR3 sequence is 13 residues long. Trimming cost V 1 base and J 5 bases, with 8 bases left between them. CDR1 and CDR2 from the germline V gene are SGHNT and YYREEE (reference sequence). The CDR3 nucleotides are TGTGCCAGCAGCTTGCTGGGAGAAGATACGCAGTATTTT. It is translated as CASSLLGEDTQYF. The whole variable domain, filled in from reference TRBV5-4 and TRBJ2-3, reads ETGVTQSPTHLIKTRGQQVTLRCSSQSGHNTVSWYQQALGQGPQFIFQYYREEENGRGNFPPRFSGLQFPNYSSELNVNALELDDSALYLCASSLLGEDTQYFGPGTRLTVL.

The chain employs TRBV28 and TRBJ1-2; D call uncertain. V lost 6 bases and J lost 2, with 19 bases in between. Germline CDR1 MDHEN, CDR2 SYDVKM. The CDR3 is 16 residues long. The CDR3 here is CASRTGSTGWNYGYTF. CDR3 sequence (DNA): TGTGCCAGCAGAACCGGGAGCACCGGGTGGAACTATGGCTACACCTTC.

The J gene is TRBJ2-1, the V gene TRBV6-4; 9 positions agree with TRBD1. Germline values: CDR1 MRHNA, CDR2 SNTAGT. CDR3 size: 13 residues. Unmatched junction bases numbered 4, after V lost 8 bases and J lost 5 bases. CDR3 loop: CASGTGYHNEQFF. CDR3 coding DNA: TGTGCCAGCGGGACAGGGTACCACAATGAGCAGTTCTTC.

This sequence joins TRBV7-6 and TRBJ2-1; D is possibly TRBD2 (7 bases). Germline V lookup: CDR1 SGHVS, CDR2 FNYEAQ. This CDR3 contains 16 residues. V lost 2 bases to trimming and J lost 4 bases, with 15 bases between them. Here the CDR3 DNA reads TGTGCCAGCAGCTTAAATGGGGGGGGCCTTTACAATGAGCAGTTCTTC. It codes for CASSLNGGGLYNEQFF.

The rearrangement links TRBV15 to TRBJ2-7; D is possibly TRBD1 or TRBD2 (5 bases each). Germline V CDR1 and CDR2: LNHNV, YYDKDF (reference sequence). V lost 0 bases to trimming and J lost 6 bases, with 12 bases between them. The CDR3 contains 14 residues. CDR3 residues: CATSRDRGFGEQYF. The CDR3 DNA sequence: TGTGCCACCAGCAGAGATCGGGGCTTCGGCGAGCAGTACTTC.

In this sample, this clone turned up once. In the same sample, other DNA sequences code for this CDR3. The CDR3, as DNA: TGTGCCAGCAGCTTAAGTTCCTACGAGCAGTACTTC. This codes for CASSLSSYEQYF. The chain has TRBV7-9 and TRBJ2-7; no firm D call. Germline V gene lookup returns CDR1 SEHNR and CDR2 FQNEAQ (reference sequence). The CDR3 spans 12 residues. V was clipped by 2 bases and J by 1 base, with 3 bases between them.

This sequence joins TRBV7-3 and TRBJ2-7; TRBD1 matches at 9 bases. Germline CDR1 SGHTA, CDR2 FQGTGA. The CDR3 has 16 residues. V was pared by 5 bases and J by 0 bases, with 8 bases of the junction left unmatched. CDR3 region: CASSTTGTGNSYEQYF. The CDR3 DNA follows: TGTGCCAGCAGCACCACCGGGACAGGGAACTCCTACGAGCAGTACTTC.

The gene calls are TRBV4-1 and TRBJ1-2; D unclear. Trimming took 4 bases from V and 10 from J, leaving 16 bases between them. Germline CDR1 is MGHRA and CDR2 is YSYEKL. There are 13 residues in the CDR3. The CDR3 here is CASSPHAINDYTF. The DNA for the CDR3 is TGCGCCAGCAGCCCACACGCCATAAACGACTACACCTTC.

This chain connects TRBV5-1 to TRBJ1-5; the D is unclear. V was pared by 1 base and J by 5 bases, with 10 bases between. This CDR3 region has 14 residues. Germline V gene lookup returns CDR1 SGHRS and CDR2 YFSETQ. As DNA, the CDR3 is TGCGCCAGCAGCTTGAACCGACCGGATCAGCCCCAGCATTTT. Translating it yields CASSLNRPDQPQHF.

The rearrangement uses TRBV6-5 and TRBJ2-2; D possibly corresponds to TRBD1 (5 bases). CDR1 MNHEY and CDR2 SVGAGI come from the germline V gene. The V end lost 6 bases, the J end lost 7 bases, and 15 bases lay between the germline ends. This CDR3 has 14 residues. The CDR3, as DNA: TGTGCCAGCAGGGACACACCTGCTGGCGGGGAGCTGTTTTTT. Protein product: CASRDTPAGGELFF.

This rearrangement joins TRBV5-1 to TRBJ2-2; no firm D call. This CDR3 is 14 amino acids long. Germline V gene sequence: CDR1 SGHRS, CDR2 YFSETQ. With 7 bases removed from V and 2 bases from J, the gap between germline ends came to 12 bases. CDR3 nucleotide sequence: TGCGCCAGCCTCTCTTCCGGAAACACCGGGGAGCTGTTTTTT. Translation: CASLSSGNTGELFF.